A single sample is the source of the 8 T cell receptor beta chains below, sequenced in a study of blood T cell repertoires in COVID-19. Repertoires were generated with immunoSEQ multiplex PCR, while TCRdb's copy carries only in-frame clones and drops some. The sample consists of under 150,000 clones, about four fifths of them appearing once. The sequencing sample was made of peripheral blood. All receptors derive from a woman in her thirties or forties with acute or convalescent COVID-19.

This clone was seen a handful of times. The chain links TRBV5-4 to TRBJ1-5; TRBD1 agrees at 7 bases. CDR1 and CDR2 (germline): SGHNT, YYREEE (reference sequence). J lost 7 bases, V lost 2 bases, and 15 bases had no gene match. The CDR3 runs to 17 residues. As DNA, the CDR3 is TGTGCCAGCAGCTTACCCTATTCCGGGACAGATCACCAGCCCCAGCATTTT. Translation: CASSLPYSGTDHQPQHF.

V gene TRBV13 combines with J gene TRBJ2-1, with 9 bases aligning to TRBD1. The J segment lost 4 bases and the V segment lost 2 bases, leaving 6 bases of the junction unmatched. The germline CDR1 and CDR2 sequences are PRHDT and FYEKMQ (reference sequence). The CDR3 is 16 residues long. The CDR3 region has the DNA TGTGCCAGCAGCTTACATGGGACAGGGATTTACAATGAGCAGTTCTTC. Translated, it gives CASSLHGTGIYNEQFF.

The chain carries TRBV12-3 or TRBV12-4 and TRBJ1-1, with D possibly being TRBD1 (5 bases). The ends were cut back, 2 bases at V and 10 bases at J, with 14 bases in the middle. This CDR3 is built from 13 residues. CDR3 nucleotide sequence: TGTGCCAGCAGTTTAAGCTTCCAGGGAGGAGCTTTCTTT. Translation gives CASSLSFQGGAFF.

This rearrangement joins TRBV19 to TRBJ1-5; D perhaps matches TRBD1 (6 bases). The V gene's germline CDR1 is LNHDA and CDR2 SQIVND (reference sequence). Trimming took off 1 base at V and 2 bases at J, with 9 bases between the two ends. This CDR3 region has 15 residues. CDR3 coding DNA: TGTGCCAGTAGTATAGGACAGGCTGGCAATCAGCCCCAGCATTTT. Translated: CASSIGQAGNQPQHF.

The chain is built from TRBV3-1 (or the pseudogene TRBV3-2) and TRBJ2-4; D is perhaps TRBD2 (5 bases). From germline, CDR1 is LGHDT and CDR2 YNNKEL (reference sequence). V shed 2 bases and J shed 9 bases, with 11 bases lying between them. The CDR3 is made up of 13 amino acids. The CDR3 DNA reads as TGTGCCAGCAGCCAAACCATCGGGGTCATTCAGTACTTC. Amino acid sequence: CASSQTIGVIQYF.

The V call is TRBV3-1 (or the pseudogene TRBV3-2), the J call TRBJ1-5, with D possibly being TRBD1 (5 bases). Germline lookup yields CDR1 LGHDT and CDR2 YNNKEL (reference sequence). V was shortened by 4 bases and J by 6 bases, with 13 bases between the two germline ends. This CDR3 comprises 14 residues. This chain's CDR3 is CASSPFGQSQPQHF. CDR3 DNA: TGTGCCAGCAGCCCATTTGGACAAAGTCAGCCCCAGCATTTT.

This rearrangement joins TRBV7-2 to TRBJ2-3; D remains ambiguous. The CDR3 covers 12 residues. V lost 3 bases to trimming and J lost 8 bases, with 9 bases between them. Germline V gives CDR1 SGHTA, CDR2 FQGNSA. The chain's CDR3 is CASSFSRGTQYF. The CDR3 nucleotides read TGTGCCAGCAGCTTCAGTAGAGGTACGCAGTATTTT.

CDR3 sequence reads: CASSQYRQGPKGYTF. CDR3 coding DNA: TGTGCCAGCAGCCAATACCGACAGGGCCCTAAAGGCTACACCTTC. This chain connects TRBV7-2 to TRBJ1-2, with 7 bases lining up with TRBD1. The germline V gene encodes CDR1 SGHTA and CDR2 FQGNSA. Unmatched junction bases numbered 14, after V lost 5 bases and J lost 8 bases. The CDR3 loop spans 15 amino acids.